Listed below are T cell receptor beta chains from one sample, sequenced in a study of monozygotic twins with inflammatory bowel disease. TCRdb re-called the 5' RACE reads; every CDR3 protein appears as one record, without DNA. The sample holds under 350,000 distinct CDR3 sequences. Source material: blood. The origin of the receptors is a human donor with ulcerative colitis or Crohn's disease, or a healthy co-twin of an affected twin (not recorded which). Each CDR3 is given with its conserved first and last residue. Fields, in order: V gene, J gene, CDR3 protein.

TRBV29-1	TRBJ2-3	CSTEGWHSTDTQYF
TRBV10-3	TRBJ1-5	CAISVKQGSNQPQHF
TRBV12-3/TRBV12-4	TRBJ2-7	CASSLRNYYEQYF
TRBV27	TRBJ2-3	CASSFRWGTTDTQYF
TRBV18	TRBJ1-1	CASSPPGTTEAFF
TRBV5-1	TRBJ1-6	CASGLQTNSPLHF
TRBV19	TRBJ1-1	CASSIFGLTEAFF
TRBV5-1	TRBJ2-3	CASRQGTGSTDTQYF
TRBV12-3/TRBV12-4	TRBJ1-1	CASNLLLPGQEAFF
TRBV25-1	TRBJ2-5	CASSTGASGRETQYF
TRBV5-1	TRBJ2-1	CASSLSDEQFF
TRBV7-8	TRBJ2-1	CASSYGDAGINEQFF
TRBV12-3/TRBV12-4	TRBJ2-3	CASSFQSPDTQYF
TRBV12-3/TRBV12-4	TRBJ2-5	CASTRGLAGGLYEETQYF
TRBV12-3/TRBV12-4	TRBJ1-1	CASKVTGGNTEAFF
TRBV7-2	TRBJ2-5	CASSSPRRTTETQYF
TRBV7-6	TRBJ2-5	CASSGTSGGKETQYF
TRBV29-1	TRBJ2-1	CSLGFLAGLNEQFF
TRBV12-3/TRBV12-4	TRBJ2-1	CASTAAGHNEQLF
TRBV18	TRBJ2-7	CASSPNHRLAGAGEQYF
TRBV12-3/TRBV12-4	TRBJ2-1	CASSFIDRPFGEQFF
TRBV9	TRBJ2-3	CASSARLAASTDTQYF
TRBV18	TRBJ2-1	CASSPGSGRSDEQFF
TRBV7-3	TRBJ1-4	CASSDRGGEKLFF
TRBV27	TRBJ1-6	CASSLDRGHNSPLHF
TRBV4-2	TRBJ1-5	CASSRGTWGERQPQHF
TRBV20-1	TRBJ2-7	CSARNLDRYEQYF
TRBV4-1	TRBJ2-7	CASSQDPSQTYEQYF
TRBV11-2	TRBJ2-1	CASSLDRRQGASYNEQFF
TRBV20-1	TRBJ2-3	CSARPGLATDTQYF
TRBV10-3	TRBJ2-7	CAISTSGSYEQYF
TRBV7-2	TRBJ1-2	CASRNTTYNYGYTF
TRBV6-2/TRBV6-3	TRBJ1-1	CASNRQGANTEAFF
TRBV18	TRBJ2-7	CASSPLRQPSYEQYF
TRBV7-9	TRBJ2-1	CASQTRGISYNEQFF
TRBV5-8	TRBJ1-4	CASSFDEKLFF
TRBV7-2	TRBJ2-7	CASSSTPGTEQYF
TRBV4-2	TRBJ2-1	CASSEGTSGAYNEQFF
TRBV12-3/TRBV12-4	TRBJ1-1	CASSLGSVMNTEAFF
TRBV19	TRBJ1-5	CASSIRGEDWPQHF
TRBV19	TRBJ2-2	CASSIWERTGELFF
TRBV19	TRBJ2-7	CASSIGQGRGREQYF
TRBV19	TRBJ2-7	CASSIVGGSYEQYF
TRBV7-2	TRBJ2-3	CASRQQEDTQYF
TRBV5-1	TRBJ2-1	CASSLMSASQSYNEQFF
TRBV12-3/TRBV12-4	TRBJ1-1	CASSPQGRSTEAFF
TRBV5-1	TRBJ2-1	CASSSGTANFNEQFF
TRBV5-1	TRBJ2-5	CASSSGTSGIQETQYF
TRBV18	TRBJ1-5	CASSPDRGLNQPQHF
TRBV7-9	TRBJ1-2	CASSRATGNSYTF
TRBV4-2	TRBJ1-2	CASSQWTGANYGYTF
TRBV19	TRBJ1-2	CASNIGQLNYGYTF
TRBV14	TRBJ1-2	CASSYKRAGGYGYTF
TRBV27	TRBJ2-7	CASSMIAGRPEQYF